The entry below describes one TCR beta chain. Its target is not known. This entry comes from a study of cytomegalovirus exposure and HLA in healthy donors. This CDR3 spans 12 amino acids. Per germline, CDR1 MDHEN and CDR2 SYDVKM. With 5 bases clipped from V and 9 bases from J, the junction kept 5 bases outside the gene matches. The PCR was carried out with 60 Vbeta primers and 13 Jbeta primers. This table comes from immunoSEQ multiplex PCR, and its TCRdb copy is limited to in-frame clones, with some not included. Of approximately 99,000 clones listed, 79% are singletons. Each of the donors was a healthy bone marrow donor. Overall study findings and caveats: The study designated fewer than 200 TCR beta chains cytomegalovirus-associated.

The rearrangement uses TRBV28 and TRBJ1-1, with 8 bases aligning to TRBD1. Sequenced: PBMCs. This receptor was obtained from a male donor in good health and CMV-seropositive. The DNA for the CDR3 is TGTGCCAGCAGTCGATCCAGGGGGCAAGCTTTCTTT. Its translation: CASSRSRGQAFF.